The subject of this entry is one T cell receptor beta chain. The antigen is undetermined. Two oligonucleotides, mixed equimolar, formed the beta constant-region primer covering TRBC1 and TRBC2. Four rounds of PCR amplified the ligated cDNA using nested alpha and beta constant-region primers plus SP2. TCRdb re-analysed the UMI-ligation and nested PCR reads in MiXCR, keeping a single row per CDR3 protein. This repertoire shows around 160,000 distinct CDR3 sequences, 22% found once; its top ten account for 0.1% to 0.11%. This sample is part of a study of naive and memory T cell subsets. Study-wide results and caveats: Especially in CD8 cells, naive repertoires contained a few larger clonotypes, possibly CD45RA-re-expressing memory cells.

Germline-derived CDR1 and CDR2 are SNHLY and FYNNEI. There are 13 residues in the CDR3. Trimming removed 2 bases from V and 3 bases from J, with 5 bases in between. The chain joins TRBV2 to TRBJ1-5; no clear D gene. The specimen was naive CD4+ T cells from blood. The sequence came from a human donor in good health. The CDR3, as DNA: TGTGCCAGCAGTGAATACTTCAATCAGCCCCAGCATTTT. Protein sequence: CASSEYFNQPQHF.